Listed below are T cell receptor beta chains from one sample, sequenced in a study of siplizumab effects on memory and regulatory T cells. Profiling relied on immunoSEQ multiplex PCR, and the TCRdb table lists in-frame clones only, not all of them. The table includes more than 85,000 clones, 92% detected once. Material: Tregs sorted from blood. Every receptor here comes from a human donor in good health. CDR3s include the opening cysteine and the closing phenylalanine or tryptophan.

>TRBV20-1
CSARVWTEAFF
>TRBV15
CATSRETGWTEAFF
>TRBV18
CASSPPGSPYEQYF
>TRBV7-9
CASSLRGLSPEKLFF
>TRBV4-1
CASSLLRAGAGETQYF
>TRBV7-3
CASSLTAGATDTQYF
>TRBV6-5
CASSTRSGGADEQYF
>TRBV6-1
CATKGQGTDTQYF
>TRBV11-2
CASSTKRGGPYEQYF
>TRBV6-5
CASSSFGGTATQYF
>TRBV20-1
CSARDIGVTFF
>TRBV6-5
CASMGEYGYTF
>TRBV7-6
CASSLAAGWGGELFF
>TRBV10-3
CAIKRGLADYNEQFF
>TRBV6-1
CASTSTVNTEAFF
>TRBV11-1
CASSLSASGSSYEQYF
>TRBV5-1
CASSLGGQGGFGTEAFF
>TRBV7-2
CASSPRTGGNTGELFF
>TRBV19
CASSIAGITDTQYF
>TRBV5-1
CASSSQTFQETQYF
>TRBV5-6
CASSLGLQETQYF
>TRBV4-2
CASSQDGGTGGPWGQETQYF